The 8 T cell receptor beta chains below all came from one sample that was sequenced in a study of cytomegalovirus exposure and HLA in healthy donors. Libraries were prepared by immunoSEQ multiplex PCR; TCRdb keeps only in-frame clonotypes and omits some of them. The table has some 130,000 clones, approximately 94% seen once; the top ten hold 1.5% to 2%. Input material: PBMCs. The receptors derive from a man aged 18 to 35 in good health and CMV-seropositive.

This sequence joins TRBV6-1 and TRBJ1-2; maybe TRBD1 (5 bases). CDR1 MNHNS and CDR2 SASEGT come from the germline V gene. Trimming shortened V by 5 bases and J by 3 bases, and 16 bases separated the two germline ends. The CDR3 consists of 15 residues. The CDR3 DNA reads as TGTGCCAGCAGTAAACTCAGGGCGGGGGACTATGGCTACACCTTC. Its translation: CASSKLRAGDYGYTF.

The V and J genes are TRBV5-1 and TRBJ2-2, with 14 bases fitting TRBD2. Germline CDR1 reads SGHRS; CDR2 reads YFSETQ. V dropped 2 bases and J dropped 7; count of bases not matched to a gene: 10. The CDR3 is 18 amino acids. The CDR3 DNA reads TGCGCCAGCAGCTTAAACCCGGGACTAGCGGGAGACGACGGGGAGCTGTTTTTT. Protein: CASSLNPGLAGDDGELFF.

This clone has a single count. The chain carries TRBV27 and TRBJ2-3; 7 bases line up with TRBD1. The CDR3 totals 14 residues. Germline CDR1 reads MNHEY; CDR2 reads SMNVEV (reference sequence). Trimming took 8 bases from V and 3 from J; bases not matched to a gene: 8. The CDR3 reads CASQGQRGTDTQYF. CDR3 nucleotide sequence: TGTGCCAGCCAGGGACAGCGTGGTACAGATACGCAGTATTTT.

The table lists this clone with a count of one. This sequence joins TRBV15 and TRBJ2-5; D is undetermined. The CDR3 has 15 residues. The V gene lost 3 bases and the J gene lost 1 base, with 12 bases spanning the gap. Germline CDR1 is LNHNV and CDR2 is YYDKDF (reference sequence). The CDR3 spells CATSRNRVLQETQYF. The CDR3 DNA reads as TGTGCCACCAGCAGGAACAGAGTTCTCCAAGAGACCCAGTACTTC.

J is TRBJ2-7 and V is TRBV5-1; 11 bases fit TRBD2. V gave up 4 bases and J gave up 3 bases; unmatched junction bases: 6. Germline CDR1 and CDR2: SGHRS and YFSETQ. The CDR3 is 15 residues long. The CDR3 bases are TGCGCCAGCAGCCCCTGGACTAGCGGGCTCTACGAGCAGTACTTC. It translates to CASSPWTSGLYEQYF.

This clone appeared once. V and J are TRBV6-5 and TRBJ2-2, with 13 bases lining up with TRBD2. Unmatched junction bases numbered 4, after V lost 7 bases and J lost 5 bases. The germline V gene has CDR1 MNHEY and CDR2 SVGAGI. The CDR3 runs to 15 residues. This chain's CDR3 is CASKRLAGGTGELFF. The CDR3 coding sequence is TGTGCCAGCAAAAGACTAGCGGGAGGAACCGGGGAGCTGTTTTTT.

The chain joins TRBV25-1 to TRBJ2-3; 8 bases match TRBD2. Per germline, CDR1 MGHDK and CDR2 SYGVNS. Trimming took 1 base from V and 3 from J; bases not matched to a gene: 9. The CDR3 has 17 amino acids. CDR3 sequence (DNA): TGTGCCAGCAGTGAATGGGTTAGTAGCGGGAAGACAGATACGCAGTATTTT. This gives the protein CASSEWVSSGKTDTQYF.

The CDR3 DNA is TGCGCCAGCAGCTTCACTAGTTTCAGCCAAGAGACCCAGTACTTC. Encoded protein: CASSFTSFSQETQYF. V gene TRBV5-1 combines with J gene TRBJ2-5, with D possibly matching TRBD2 (5 bases). V lost 2 bases and J 1 base, leaving 12 bases between the germline ends. Germline V gene sequence: CDR1 SGHRS, CDR2 YFSETQ. This CDR3 has 15 residues.